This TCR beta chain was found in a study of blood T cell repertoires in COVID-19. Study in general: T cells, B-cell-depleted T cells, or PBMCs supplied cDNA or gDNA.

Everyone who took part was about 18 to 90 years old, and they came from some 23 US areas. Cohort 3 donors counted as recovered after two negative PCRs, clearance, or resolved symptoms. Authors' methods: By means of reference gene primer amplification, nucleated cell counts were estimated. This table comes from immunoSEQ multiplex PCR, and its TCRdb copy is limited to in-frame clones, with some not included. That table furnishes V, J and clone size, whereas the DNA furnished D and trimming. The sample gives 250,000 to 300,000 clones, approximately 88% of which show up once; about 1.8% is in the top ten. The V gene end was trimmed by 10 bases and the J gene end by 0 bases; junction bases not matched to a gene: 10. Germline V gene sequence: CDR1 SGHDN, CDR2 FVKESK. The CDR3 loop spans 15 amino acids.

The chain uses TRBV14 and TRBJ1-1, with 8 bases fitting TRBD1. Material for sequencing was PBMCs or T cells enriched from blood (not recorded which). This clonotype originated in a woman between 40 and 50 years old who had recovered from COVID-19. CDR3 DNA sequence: TGTGCCACGAACCCCCGCAGGGGGCTGAACACTGAAGCTTTCTTT. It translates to CATNPRRGLNTEAFF.